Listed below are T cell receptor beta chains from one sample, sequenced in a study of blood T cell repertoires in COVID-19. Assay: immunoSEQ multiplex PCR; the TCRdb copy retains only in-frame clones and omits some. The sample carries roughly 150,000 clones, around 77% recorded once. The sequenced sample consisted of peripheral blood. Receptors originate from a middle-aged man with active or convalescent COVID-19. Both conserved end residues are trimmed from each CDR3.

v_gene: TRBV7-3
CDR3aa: ASSLAGVGGYT

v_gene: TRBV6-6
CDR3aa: ASSVPGTSSYEQY

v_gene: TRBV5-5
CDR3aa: ASSPWTGVGKLF

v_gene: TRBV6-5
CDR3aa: ASSLRTSGSHEQF

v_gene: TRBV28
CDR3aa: ASKLASTDTQY

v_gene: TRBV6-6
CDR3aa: ASSYSGSGDTEAF

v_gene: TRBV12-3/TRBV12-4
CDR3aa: ASSHSTGELF

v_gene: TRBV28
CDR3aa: ASSRPGLAGPEQY

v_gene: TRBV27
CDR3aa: ASSLLGGAGTEAF

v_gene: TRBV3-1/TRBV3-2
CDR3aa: ASSYRVRYEQY

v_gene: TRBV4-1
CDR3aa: ASSQEDRGTYEQY

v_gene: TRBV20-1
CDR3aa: SASISLDFSNTEAF

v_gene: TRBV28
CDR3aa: ASSYRTSVKSGELF

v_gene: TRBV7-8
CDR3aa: ASSFRTSGSYNEQF

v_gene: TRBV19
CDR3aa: ASSFGLAGAEQY

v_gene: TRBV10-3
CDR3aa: AISLDETGELF

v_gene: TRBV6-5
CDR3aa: ASSYGGTAGEQF

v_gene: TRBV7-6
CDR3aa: ASSPTPGTDFSISSYEQY

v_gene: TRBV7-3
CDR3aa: ASSLVPPGTSGRNQETQY

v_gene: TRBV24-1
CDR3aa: ATSDSPPRTGVNQPQH

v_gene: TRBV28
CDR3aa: ASSLTIGQDIFGYT

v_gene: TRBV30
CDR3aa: AWSGRSGANVLT

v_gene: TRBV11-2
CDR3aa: ASSLGESGVGKLF

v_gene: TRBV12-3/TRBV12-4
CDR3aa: ASIGGGEKLF

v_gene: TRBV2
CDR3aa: ASSDPTSGKTTDTQY

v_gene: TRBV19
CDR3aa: ASSIPGQGGGQPQH

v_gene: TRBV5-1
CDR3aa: ASITGQGSYNEQF

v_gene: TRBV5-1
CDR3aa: ASSPTGNNQPQH

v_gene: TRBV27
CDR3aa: ASSSFSRLSSYNEQF

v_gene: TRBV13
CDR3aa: ASSSRLVPRTDTQY

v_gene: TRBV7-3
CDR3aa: ASSQGGGAREQY

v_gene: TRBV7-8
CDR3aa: ASSPGRRQGRTEAF

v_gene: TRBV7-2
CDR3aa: ASSFDTSNQPQH

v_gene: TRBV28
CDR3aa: ASSSSGTYTDTQY

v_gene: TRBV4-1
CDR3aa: ASRLGQENTEAF

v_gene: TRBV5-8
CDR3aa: ASSSRQGAMSNQPQH

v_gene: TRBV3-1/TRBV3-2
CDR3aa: ASSQGRGYGNTIY

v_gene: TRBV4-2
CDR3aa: ASRGDGQGHQETQY

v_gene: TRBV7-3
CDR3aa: ASSYGGGYNEQF

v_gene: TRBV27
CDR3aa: ASSLFDRTSGVLTQY

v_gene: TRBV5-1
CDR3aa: ASSPDLAGGADTQY

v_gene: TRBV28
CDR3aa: ASIDRAYEQY

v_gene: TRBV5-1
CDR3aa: ASSLGLAGAYNEQF

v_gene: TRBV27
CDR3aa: ASSLSTGPNTGELF

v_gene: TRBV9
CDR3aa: ASSPPLAGGDEQY

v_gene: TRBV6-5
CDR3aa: ASRGVGGYEQF

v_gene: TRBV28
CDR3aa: ASSLTSGTPEQY

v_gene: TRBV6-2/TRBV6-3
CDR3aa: ASSYPQPLAPIYEQY

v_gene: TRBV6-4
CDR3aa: ASRNGTSGSNEQF